A single sample is the source of the 24 T cell receptor beta chains below, sequenced in a study of T-cell memory formation after mild COVID-19. TCRdb fed the 5' RACE reads into MiXCR, producing one record per CDR3 protein. The sample consists of approximately 150,000 distinct CDR3 sequences, roughly 13% of them appearing once. What was sequenced was PBMCs or a T cell subset sorted from them (not recorded which). The receptors were sampled from a man younger than 35 who had mild COVID-19 (a few samples of this study predate the infection). Cell type and time point are not known.

This clonotype appeared many times. The chain carries TRBV7-9 and TRBJ2-2; no definite D call. Trimming pared 1 base from V and 4 bases from J, leaving 19 bases between. The CDR3 runs to 18 residues. Germline V CDR1 and CDR2: SEHNR, FQNEAQ (reference sequence). CDR3 in amino acids: CASSLEEYVPESTGELFF. CDR3 in DNA: TGTGCCAGCAGCTTAGAAGAGTACGTCCCAGAGAGCACCGGGGAGCTGTTTTTT.

This clonotype has just a few counts. Here the CDR3 DNA reads TGTGCCAGCAGCGTACGAGTCGAAGAGACCCAGTACTTC. Protein sequence: CASSVRVEETQYF. J is TRBJ2-5 and V is TRBV9, with D unclear. In germline, CDR1 is SGDLS, CDR2 YYNGEE. Trimming took off 1 base at V and 3 bases at J, with 7 bases between the two ends. The CDR3 extends over 13 amino acids.

The chain links TRBV24-1 to TRBJ1-2; TRBD1 agrees at 8 bases. Germline CDR1 KGHDR, CDR2 SFDVKD. CDR3 length equals 14 residues. V shed 4 bases, J shed 6 bases, and the junction held 6 bases outside the gene matches. The CDR3 bases are TGTGCCACCAGTGAGACCGGGACAGGAAATGGCTACACCTTC. As protein: CATSETGTGNGYTF.

This clonotype was counted only a few times. The genes are TRBV4-2 and TRBJ1-5, with TRBD1 matching 8 bases. This CDR3 has 17 residues. Germline CDR1 reads LGHNA; CDR2 reads YNFKEQ. V lost 4 bases and J lost 1; bases outside the gene matches: 9. The CDR3, as DNA: TGTGCCAGCAGCCCGGCAGCAGGGGGCATGAGCAATCAGCCCCAGCATTTT. It translates to CASSPAAGGMSNQPQHF.

CDR3 sequence reads: CSEGAGGPLEQFF. The CDR3 bases are TGCAGCGAAGGAGCGGGGGGGCCACTTGAGCAGTTCTTC. V and J are TRBV29-1 and TRBJ2-1; 10 positions agree with TRBD2. The CDR3 sequence is 13 residues long. Trimming cost V 7 bases and J 9 bases; bases outside gene matches: 9. The germline V gene has CDR1 SQVTM and CDR2 ANQGSEA.

This clonotype has only a few counts. The chain carries TRBV6-2 or TRBV6-3 and TRBJ2-7, with a tentative D call TRBD1 (7 bases). The CDR3 loop spans 16 amino acids. Between the trimmed V and J ends, which lost 1 base and 2 bases, there was a span of 15 bases. Germline V gene data show CDR1 as MNHEY and CDR2 as SVGEGT. The CDR3 spells CASSYLAGQRPYEQYF. The DNA of the CDR3 is TGTGCCAGCAGTTACTTGGCGGGACAGAGACCCTACGAGCAGTACTTC.

This clonotype was picked up a small number of times. The V and J genes are TRBV12-3 or TRBV12-4 and TRBJ1-3; D is unresolved. V lost 3 bases and J lost 0, with 24 bases in between. There are 20 residues in the CDR3. The CDR3 DNA reads TGTGCCAGCAGTTTCACTTGGAGGTTTGTTGAGTCGGACTCTGGAAACACCATATATTTT. Residues: CASSFTWRFVESDSGNTIYF.

This clonotype has at least ten counts. The rearrangement uses TRBV7-8 and TRBJ1-2; D not certain. Germline V CDR1 and CDR2: SGHVS, FQNEAQ. This CDR3 is 16 amino acids long. V was trimmed by 5 bases and J by 1 base, leaving 17 bases between them. The CDR3 coding sequence is TGTGCCAGCAGCCCCAAATCGGGGATCGATAACTATGGCTACACCTTC. Encoded protein: CASSPKSGIDNYGYTF.

This clonotype was counted a single time. V is TRBV7-9 and J is TRBJ2-1; D unclear. Germline V gene lookup returns CDR1 SEHNR and CDR2 FQNEAQ (reference sequence). CDR3 length equals 13 residues. V shed 1 base and J shed 5 bases, with 6 bases lying between them. The CDR3 spells CASSLGLDNEQFF. CDR3 sequence (DNA): TGTGCCAGCAGCTTAGGACTTGACAATGAGCAGTTCTTC.

The rearrangement links TRBV12-3 or TRBV12-4 to TRBJ1-5; 8 bases line up with TRBD1. J lost 3 bases, V lost 5 bases, and 6 bases had no gene match. The CDR3 is 15 amino acids. CDR3 loop: CASSLQGQDNQPQHF. DNA of the CDR3: TGTGCCAGCAGTCTCCAGGGACAGGACAATCAGCCCCAGCATTTT.

This clonotype was seen more than once but under ten times. CDR3 loop: CASSQPKGRMRGDGANVLTF. DNA of the CDR3: TGCGCCAGCAGCCAACCTAAGGGACGGATGAGGGGAGATGGGGCCAACGTCCTGACTTTC. The chain joins TRBV4-3 to TRBJ2-6; D may match TRBD1 or TRBD2 (5 bases each). Germline CDR1 LGHNA, CDR2 YSLEER. V dropped 2 bases and J dropped 3 bases, with 23 bases sitting between them. The CDR3 totals 20 residues.

This clonotype was picked up many times. J is TRBJ2-3 and V is TRBV7-2, with 15 nucleotides matching TRBD2. The CDR3 is made up of 16 amino acids. J gave up 5 bases and V 5 bases, and 5 bases lay outside the gene matches. CDR1 is SGHTA and CDR2 is FQGNSA in the germline V gene. CDR3 protein: CASSPTGLAGGDTQYF. DNA for the CDR3: TGTGCCAGCAGCCCGACGGGACTAGCGGGGGGAGATACGCAGTATTTT.

The genes are TRBV18 and TRBJ1-1; maybe TRBD1 (5 bases). V lost 3 bases to trimming and J lost 7 bases, with 12 bases between them. This CDR3 has 13 amino acids. The V gene's germline CDR1 is KGHSH and CDR2 LQKENI. The CDR3 DNA reads as TGTGCCAGCTCACCCCGACAGACAAATGAAGCTTTCTTT. It is translated as CASSPRQTNEAFF.

This clonotype was counted between two and nine times. The chain links TRBV7-9 to TRBJ1-1, with D perhaps matching TRBD1 (5 bases). V was trimmed by 7 bases and J by 4 bases, leaving 22 bases between them. CDR3 size: 16 residues. Germline assignment: CDR1 SEHNR and CDR2 FQNEAQ (reference sequence). This CDR3 reads CASIPPHHRGGTEAFF. The DNA of the CDR3 is TGTGCCAGCATCCCCCCTCACCACCGGGGGGGCACTGAAGCTTTCTTT.

A few counts support this clonotype. The rearrangement uses TRBV6-4 and TRBJ2-2, with a weak D call TRBD1 (5 bases). The CDR3 contains 14 residues. Germline assignment: CDR1 MRHNA and CDR2 SNTAGT. The V end was cut by 3 bases, the J end by 4 bases, with 9 bases between. The CDR3 DNA is TGTGCCAGCAGTGAACAGGATGGCACCGGGGAGCTGTTTTTT. Encoded protein: CASSEQDGTGELFF.

This clonotype occurred a few times. This chain links TRBV11-2 with TRBJ2-1, with D possibly matching TRBD1 (6 bases). CDR1 is SGHAT, CDR2 FQNNGV, per germline. The V and J ends lost 1 base and 1 base respectively, with 17 bases between them. The CDR3 has 18 residues. CDR3 protein: CASSLARSRGVSYNEQFF. Here the CDR3 DNA reads TGTGCCAGCAGCTTAGCTAGGTCCAGGGGAGTATCCTACAATGAGCAGTTCTTC.

This rearrangement joins TRBV2 to TRBJ2-2; D is possibly TRBD1 (6 bases). Per the germline V gene, CDR1 is SNHLY and CDR2 is FYNNEI. CDR3 size: 14 residues. V was clipped by 5 bases and J by 6 bases, with 13 bases between them. CDR3 sequence (DNA): TGTGCCAGCAGTCGGGACAAGAGGCCCGGGGAGCTGTTTTTT. Its translation is CASSRDKRPGELFF.

This rearrangement joins TRBV3-1 to TRBJ2-5; D not certain. Trimming cost V 3 bases and J 0 bases, with 2 bases left between them. Germline V gene lookup returns CDR1 LGHDT and CDR2 YNNKEL (reference sequence). The length of the CDR3 is 12 residues. CDR3 nucleotides: TGTGCCAGCAGCCATGACCAAGAGACCCAGTACTTC. Amino acids: CASSHDQETQYF.

This rearrangement joins TRBV29-1 to TRBJ1-1; D uncertain. Germline loops: CDR1 SQVTM, CDR2 ANQGSEA. The CDR3 covers 10 residues. CDR3 coding DNA: TGCAGTATCAGGTCCCCTGAAGCTTTCTTT. Translated: CSIRSPEAFF.

This clonotype has a handful of counts. The chain joins TRBV12-3 or TRBV12-4 to TRBJ2-7; the D gene is possibly TRBD2 (5 bases). V lost 8 bases to trimming and J lost 0 bases, with 11 bases between them. The CDR3 extends over 13 amino acids. This CDR3 reads CASLRTDSYEQYF. As DNA, the CDR3 is TGTGCCAGCCTTAGGACTGACTCCTACGAGCAGTACTTC.

This chain joins TRBV11-3 and TRBJ2-2; perhaps TRBD1 as D (5 bases). Germline V CDR1 and CDR2: SGHNT, YENEEA. Deletions cut 5 bases from V and 6 bases from J, with 13 bases between. This CDR3 has 14 amino acids. The CDR3 here is CASSVRVGPGELFF. For the CDR3, the DNA is TGTGCCAGCAGCGTCAGGGTCGGCCCCGGGGAGCTGTTTTTT. Looking up the rest from reference TRBV11-3 and TRBJ2-2 gives the full variable domain: EAGVVQSPRYKIIEKKQPVAFWCNPISGHNTLYWYLQNLGQGPELLIRYENEEAVDDSQLPKDRFSAERLKGVDSTLKIQPAELGDSAVYLCASSVRVGPGELFFGEGSRLTVL.

In its sample, this clonotype was seen a few times. The V gene is TRBV15, the J gene TRBJ2-5, with D maybe TRBD2 (5 bases). The germline V gene encodes CDR1 LNHNV and CDR2 YYDKDF (reference sequence). The germline V and J ends were trimmed by 0 bases and 4 bases, with 12 bases remaining between them. The CDR3 runs to 15 residues. The CDR3 here is CATSRDRGATETQYF. The CDR3 DNA sequence: TGTGCCACCAGCAGAGACCGGGGAGCCACAGAGACCCAGTACTTC. The full variable domain, completed using reference TRBV15 and TRBJ2-5, is DAMVIQNPRYQVTQFGKPVTLSCSQTLNHNVMYWYQQKSSQAPKLLFHYYDKDFNNEADTPDNFQSRRPNTSFCFLDIRSPGLGDTAMYLCATSRDRGATETQYFGPGTRLLVL.

This clonotype showed up just once. The rearrangement uses TRBV20-1 and TRBJ1-2; D ambiguous. Germline assignment: CDR1 DFQATT and CDR2 SNEGSKA (reference sequence). There are 13 residues in the CDR3. The CDR3 sequence is CTCSARDLYGYTF. The CDR3 DNA reads as TGCACCTGCTCTGCCCGCGATTTGTATGGCTACACCTTC.

The table lists this clonotype with a few counts. Written as DNA, the CDR3 is TGTGCCAGCCCCTTGGGGGCCGGGACAGGGGGTCCGCAGTACTTC. It encodes CASPLGAGTGGPQYF. The chain has TRBV12-3 or TRBV12-4 and TRBJ2-7, with TRBD1 matching over 11 bases. The CDR3 contains 15 residues. Trimming took 8 bases from V and 9 from J; bases not matched to a gene: 15.